This T cell receptor (beta chain) was recovered during a study of T cell changes during pregnancy in multiple sclerosis. The assay was immunoSEQ multiplex PCR, and TCRdb's table has in-frame clones only and misses some. Seen here are 110,000 or so clones, roughly 92% observed once, and the top ten hold approximately 6.3%. The CDR3 runs to 14 residues. V was cut by 4 bases and J by 4 bases, with 11 bases left in between. Germline CDR1 reads LGHNT; CDR2 reads FRNRAP. The sequencing here drew on peripheral blood, taken before pregnancy. This sequence joins TRBV12-5 and TRBJ1-5; D remains ambiguous. The TCR was taken from a female donor with multiple sclerosis, enrolled in a pregnancy study. CDR3 DNA: TGTGCTAGTGGTTCTGGCCATCCAAATCAGCCCCAGCATTTT. Its translation: CASGSGHPNQPQHF.